These T cell receptor beta chains were read from a single sample in a study of T cells expressing NK-cell markers. Each CDR3 protein gets one entry in TCRdb, which reprocessed the 5' RACE reads and gives no DNA. The sample includes about 380,000 distinct CDR3 sequences. Sequencing was done on a sample of blood T cells: a sorted CD56 or NKG2C T cell subset, CD4+ or CD8+ T cells, or bulk PBMC T cells (not recorded which). The origin of the receptors is a man aged 18-69 years in good health. Both conserved end residues are part of each CDR3. The order of the fields is V gene, J gene, CDR3 protein.

TRBV13	TRBJ1-1	CASSLVPGGHTEAFF
TRBV7-9	TRBJ1-6	CASSRATGNSPLHF
TRBV12-3/TRBV12-4	TRBJ1-2	CASTLEGARGYTF
TRBV7-9	TRBJ2-5	CASSSGTPFVETQYF
TRBV28	TRBJ2-2	CASSLRPGTGRAVTGELFF
TRBV25-1	TRBJ1-6	CASSERWDGYNSPLHF
TRBV19	TRBJ2-1	CASSSPQTGGNEQFF
TRBV27	TRBJ2-2	CASGTVPTGELFF
TRBV15	TRBJ1-5	CAAAFRGHQPQHF
TRBV28	TRBJ1-5	CASSSPGQGVGQPQHF
TRBV5-1	TRBJ2-6	CASSLATFGGANVLTF
TRBV5-5	TRBJ2-5	CASSLSSFGETQYF
TRBV7-8	TRBJ2-2	CASRVTGAQNTGELFF
TRBV4-1	TRBJ2-2	CASRLVAGGYTGELFF
TRBV7-9	TRBJ2-7	CASSLDTVTYEQYF
TRBV5-5	TRBJ1-5	CASSVRQGANQPQHF
TRBV6-1	TRBJ1-1	CASIEIGGLQRGTEAFF
TRBV2	TRBJ2-5	CASSEEIVSQETQYF
TRBV4-2	TRBJ2-3	CASSQDLAGDTTDTQYF
TRBV3-1	TRBJ1-2	CASSQSAVYGYTF
TRBV11-2	TRBJ1-1	CASSLVPVEAFF
TRBV6-5	TRBJ1-2	CASRRTQGRGYTF
TRBV19	TRBJ1-1	CAAGTYTEAFF
TRBV9	TRBJ2-6	CASRGLGPPGANVLTF
TRBV12-3/TRBV12-4	TRBJ1-2	CASSFGIRGYTF
TRBV12-3/TRBV12-4	TRBJ2-2	CASSFLITNTGELFF
TRBV7-2	TRBJ1-2	CASSPRQISNYGYTF
TRBV7-9	TRBJ2-7	CASSLGQGYFNEQYF
TRBV25-1	TRBJ2-7	CASSDLRTGKEQYF
TRBV18	TRBJ2-7	CASSPLGDSPFTYEQYF
TRBV7-9	TRBJ1-1	CASSTPLGGRLNTEAFF
TRBV15	TRBJ2-3	CATSSRQGFDTQYF
TRBV29-1	TRBJ2-1	CSVVLTSGDSEQFF
TRBV3-1	TRBJ2-1	CASSQDEGGPVNEQFF
TRBV12-3/TRBV12-4	TRBJ1-3	CASSRRDVGNTIYF
TRBV20-1	TRBJ2-5	CSAKTGKKAETQYF
TRBV2	TRBJ2-3	CASNRDRLAEDTQYF